This TCR beta chain was sequenced during a study of T cell changes during pregnancy in multiple sclerosis. Sequencing was performed with immunoSEQ multiplex PCR; in TCRdb, only in-frame clones are kept and a portion is missing. The sample carries roughly 90,000 clones, 90% to 95% recorded once. In germline, CDR1 is SGHRS, CDR2 YFSETQ. Trimming left V 5 bases short and J 7 bases short, with 16 bases between. The CDR3 consists of 14 residues. The source is a female donor with multiple sclerosis, enrolled in a pregnancy study. The chain carries TRBV5-1 and TRBJ2-1; D unclear. The specimen comprised peripheral blood, sampled in the third trimester of pregnancy. The CDR3 DNA reads TGCGCCAGCAGAGGTGCAAGAGGAGTTAATGAGCAGTTCTTC. Protein product: CASRGARGVNEQFF.